Listed below are T cell receptor beta chains from one sample, sequenced in a study of siplizumab effects on memory and regulatory T cells. Assay: immunoSEQ multiplex PCR; the TCRdb copy retains only in-frame clones and omits some. The sample shows 80,000 to 130,000 clones, about 90% of them seen only once. The sequencing sample was made of Tregs sorted from blood. All receptors derive from a human donor in good health. Each CDR3 is given with its conserved first and last residue. Each record gives: J gene, CDR3 length, D gene, V gene, CDR3 protein. D genes are given only for firm matches.

>TRBJ1-1|14|.|TRBV5-1
CASSLDGPNLGAFF
>TRBJ2-7|16|TRBD1|TRBV5-5
CASSLSPGQGPSEQYF
>TRBJ1-1|13|.|TRBV7-9
CASSLHRDTEAFF
>TRBJ2-3|14|.|TRBV11-2
CASSRSGFTDTQYF
>TRBJ2-7|13|TRBD2|TRBV28
CASVSGRAGEQYF
>TRBJ2-7|13|.|TRBV7-2
CASSPEALQGRYF
>TRBJ1-3|18|.|TRBV6-1
CASSEAIRQRRSGNTIYF
>TRBJ2-7|15|.|TRBV7-9
CASSLAIVGEDEQYF
>TRBJ1-2|12|.|TRBV29-1
CSVGAPVYGYTF
>TRBJ2-4|16|TRBD2|TRBV6-6
CASSFRRGAGGTIQYF
>TRBJ2-1|14|.|TRBV6-1
CASSIQGFINEQFF
>TRBJ2-3|12|TRBD2|TRBV5-8
CASRTSGTSQYF
>TRBJ1-3|16|.|TRBV6-5
CASSSPGPISGNTIYF
>TRBJ2-3|14|.|TRBV13
CASSLWGDTDTQYF
>TRBJ2-1|19|TRBD1|TRBV7-2
CASSSLMSGRDRLNNEQFF
>TRBJ2-3|15|TRBD2|TRBV7-9
CASSLFGRPTDTQYF
>TRBJ1-4|15|TRBD1|TRBV5-1
CASSLSTGGNEKLFF
>TRBJ2-3|16|TRBD2|TRBV5-1
CASSRQWTSELDTQYF
>TRBJ1-1|16|.|TRBV27
CASSSLPGRVNTEAFF
>TRBJ2-1|23|TRBD2|TRBV15
CATSRDKGWGLAGVGASYNEQFF
>TRBJ2-7|20|.|TRBV7-8
CASSLAYTGEMSRNSYEQYF
>TRBJ2-1|14|.|TRBV6-4
CASSVEGGVDEQFF
>TRBJ2-1|16|TRBD2|TRBV27
CASSLSVTSAYNEQFF
>TRBJ2-7|16|TRBD2|TRBV9
CASSIGTSGTNYEQYF
>TRBJ2-7|15|TRBD2|TRBV18
CASSQRTSGRYEQYF
>.|14|TRBD1|TRBV6-6
CASSSGTGDYEQYF